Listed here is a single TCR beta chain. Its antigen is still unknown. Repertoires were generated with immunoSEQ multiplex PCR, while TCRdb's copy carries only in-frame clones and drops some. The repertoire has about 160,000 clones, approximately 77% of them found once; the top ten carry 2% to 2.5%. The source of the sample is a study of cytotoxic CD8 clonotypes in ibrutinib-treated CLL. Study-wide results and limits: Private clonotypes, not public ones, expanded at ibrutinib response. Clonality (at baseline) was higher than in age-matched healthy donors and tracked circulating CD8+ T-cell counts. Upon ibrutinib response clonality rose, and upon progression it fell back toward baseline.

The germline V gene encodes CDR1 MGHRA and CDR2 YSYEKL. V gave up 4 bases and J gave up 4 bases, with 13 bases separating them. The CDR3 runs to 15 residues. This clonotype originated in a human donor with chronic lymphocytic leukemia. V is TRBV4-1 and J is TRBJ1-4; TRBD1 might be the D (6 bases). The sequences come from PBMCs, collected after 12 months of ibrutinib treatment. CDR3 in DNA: TGCGCCAGCAGCCTAAGGATAGGGGGTAATGAAAAACTGTTTTTT. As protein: CASSLRIGGNEKLFF.